Listed below are T cell receptor beta chains from one sample, sequenced in a study of T cell changes during pregnancy in multiple sclerosis. Assay: immunoSEQ multiplex PCR; the TCRdb copy retains only in-frame clones and omits some. Of almost 40,000 clones listed, about 93% are singletons. Sequences were derived from CD4+ T cells from peripheral blood mononuclear cells, sampled in the third trimester of pregnancy. These receptors were obtained from a female donor in good health, enrolled as a control in a pregnancy study. The CDR3 runs from the conserved cysteine through the conserved F or W. Each record gives: CDR3 DNA, CDR3 protein, CDR3 length, V gene, D gene, clone size, J gene. D genes are given only for firm matches. Only part of the rows carry a size: once, few, many, or a class if the clone is expanded.

CDR3nt: TGCAGCGTTGAATTCGGCGGGAAGGTCAACATTCAGTACTTC; CDR3aa: CSVEFGGKVNIQYF; len: 14; v_gene: TRBV29-1; d_gene: NA; abundance: once; j_gene: TRBJ2-4
CDR3nt: TGTGCCAGCTCACCGCAGCGGACTAGCGGGAACTTC; CDR3aa: CASSPQRTSGNF; len: 12; v_gene: TRBV18; d_gene: TRBD2; abundance: NA; j_gene: TRBJ2-7
CDR3nt: TGCGCCAGCAGCCCGTATGAAGGCAGGGTGGTTGGCTACACCTTC; CDR3aa: CASSPYEGRVVGYTF; len: 15; v_gene: TRBV5-1; d_gene: NA; abundance: NA; j_gene: TRBJ1-2
CDR3nt: TGTGCCAGCAGTCGGGTGATGGGCAATCAGCCCCAGCATTTT; CDR3aa: CASSRVMGNQPQHF; len: 14; v_gene: TRBV6-5; d_gene: NA; abundance: NA; j_gene: TRBJ1-5
CDR3nt: NA; CDR3aa: CASSSSRGSGANVLTF; len: 16; v_gene: TRBV6-5; d_gene: NA; abundance: NA; j_gene: TRBJ2-6
CDR3nt: TGTGCCAGCTCGAACAGGGTTGACTATGGCTACACCTTC; CDR3aa: CASSNRVDYGYTF; len: 13; v_gene: TRBV28; d_gene: NA; abundance: NA; j_gene: TRBJ1-2
CDR3nt: TGTGCCAGCAGCCAACGACAGGGAACCTACGAGCAGTACTTC; CDR3aa: CASSQRQGTYEQYF; len: 14; v_gene: TRBV11-2; d_gene: TRBD1; abundance: NA; j_gene: TRBJ2-7
CDR3nt: TGTGCCTGGAGTAAGGTCGGCCCGAGGGATACGCAGTATTTT; CDR3aa: CAWSKVGPRDTQYF; len: 14; v_gene: TRBV30; d_gene: NA; abundance: NA; j_gene: TRBJ2-3
CDR3nt: TGTGCCAGCTCGCCTAACTCTGGGGCCAACGTCCTGACTTTC; CDR3aa: CASSPNSGANVLTF; len: 14; v_gene: TRBV18; d_gene: NA; abundance: NA; j_gene: TRBJ2-6
CDR3nt: TGTGCCAGCAGCTCGACAGCGACCCTCTCCTACAATGAGCAGTTCTTC; CDR3aa: CASSSTATLSYNEQFF; len: 16; v_gene: TRBV5-5; d_gene: NA; abundance: NA; j_gene: TRBJ2-1
CDR3nt: TGTGCCAGCAGTGAACGGGGCAGGGGTGGAGCTTTCTTT; CDR3aa: CASSERGRGGAFF; len: 13; v_gene: TRBV6-1; d_gene: NA; abundance: NA; j_gene: TRBJ1-1
CDR3nt: TGTGCCAGCTCTGGACAGACCTACGAGCAGTACTTC; CDR3aa: CASSGQTYEQYF; len: 12; v_gene: TRBV28; d_gene: NA; abundance: NA; j_gene: TRBJ2-7
CDR3nt: TGTGCCAGCAGCCAAGAGGGCATTAACACTGAAGCTTTCTTT; CDR3aa: CASSQEGINTEAFF; len: 14; v_gene: TRBV4-2; d_gene: NA; abundance: few; j_gene: TRBJ1-1
CDR3nt: TGTGCCAGCTTAACGACAGGAGAAAAGCTGTTTTTT; CDR3aa: CASLTTGEKLFF; len: 12; v_gene: TRBV6-4; d_gene: NA; abundance: once; j_gene: TRBJ1-4
CDR3nt: TGTGCCAGCAGTGAAGGGGGCAGACGAAATCAGCCCCAGCATTTT; CDR3aa: CASSEGGRRNQPQHF; len: 15; v_gene: TRBV6-1; d_gene: NA; abundance: NA; j_gene: TRBJ1-5